A selection of T cell receptor beta chains follows, all from one sample in a study of blood T cell repertoires in COVID-19. TCRdb keeps only in-frame clones here, not all; method: immunoSEQ multiplex PCR. Of 200,000 to 300,000 clones listed, 65% to 90% are singletons. The sample was peripheral blood. These receptors were taken from a man between 50 and 59 years old with COVID-19, enrolled during active disease. CDR3s include the opening cysteine and the closing phenylalanine or tryptophan. A D gene is named only where the DNA matches it firmly. Not every row has a clone size; where given, it reads once, few, many or a size class.

V gene	J gene	CDR3 length	D gene	clone size	CDR3 DNA	CDR3 protein
TRBV5-1	TRBJ1-3	16	TRBD1	NA	TGCGCCAGCAGCTTTGGGACAGTTTACTCTGGAAACACCATATATTTT	CASSFGTVYSGNTIYF
TRBV6-6	TRBJ1-5	15	TRBD1	NA	TGTGCCAGCAGTTACTCGACAGGGGGGAGTCAGCCCCAGCATTTT	CASSYSTGGSQPQHF
TRBV29-1	TRBJ2-1	10	NA	once	TGCAGCGTTGAAAGTCAGGGGCAGTTCTTC	CSVESQGQFF
TRBV5-8	TRBJ1-1	12	NA	NA	TGTGCCAGCAGGTTACCGGGCACTGAAGCTTTCTTT	CASRLPGTEAFF
TRBV7-3	TRBJ2-2	15	TRBD1	NA	TGTGCCAGCAGCAGACAGGGGTCGAACACCGGGGAGCTGTTTTTT	CASSRQGSNTGELFF
TRBV7-2	TRBJ2-7	14	NA	NA	TGTGCCAGCAGCTTAGCGGCAGGGGAGTACGAGCAGTACTTC	CASSLAAGEYEQYF
TRBV7-3	TRBJ2-5	13	NA	once	TGTGCCAGCAGCCGGGAACCAGAAGAGACCCAGTACTTC	CASSREPEETQYF
TRBV24-1	TRBJ1-2	15	TRBD1	NA	TGTGCCACCAGCCACCGGGACAGGGGGGACTATGGCTACACCTTC	CATSHRDRGDYGYTF
TRBV6-5	TRBJ1-2	14	NA	once	TGTGCCAGCAGTTACGGAGCAGGGAACTATGGCTACACCTTC	CASSYGAGNYGYTF
TRBV29-1	TRBJ2-2	11	NA	few	TGCAGCGTTTCAGTCAGTGAGGAGCTGTTTTTT	CSVSVSEELFF
TRBV5-1	TRBJ2-5	16	NA	few	TGCGCCAGCAGACCCGAGGGGAACAGGGTACAAGAGACCCAGTACTTC	CASRPEGNRVQETQYF
TRBV5-5	TRBJ1-5	14	TRBD1	NA	TGTGCCAGCAGCCAGGGACAGAGAAATCAGCCCCAGCATTTT	CASSQGQRNQPQHF
TRBV15	TRBJ2-1	16	TRBD2	NA	TGTGCCACCAGCAGAGGGCCTAGCGGGGCAGACAATGAGCAGTTCTTC	CATSRGPSGADNEQFF
TRBV6-5	TRBJ2-7	13	NA	NA	TGTGCCAGCAGTTCTGAGAGCTCCTACGAGCAGTACTTC	CASSSESSYEQYF
TRBV6-6	TRBJ2-7	15	TRBD2	NA	TGTGCCAGCAGTTACTCTAGCGGGGGGGCGGTCGAGCAGTACTTC	CASSYSSGGAVEQYF
TRBV6-1	TRBJ1-4	14	NA	few	TGTGCCAGCAGTGAAGGGGGACTTAATGAAAAACTGTTTTTT	CASSEGGLNEKLFF